The 15 T cell receptor beta chains below were found in one sample sequenced in a study of beta chain features in type 1 diabetes. The investigators reverse transcribed all of the isolated RNA, so they sequenced expressed TCRB transcripts. The repertoire was sequenced with immunoSEQ multiplex PCR; TCRdb's copy has only in-frame clones and lacks some. The repertoire holds fewer than 350,000 clones, with roughly 21% as singletons. Sequencing was done on a sample of naive CD4+ T cells from blood. Source of these receptors: a woman aged 18-30 years in good health.

The rearrangement joins TRBV29-1 to TRBJ2-1, with 11 positions matching TRBD2. CDR1 and CDR2 from the germline V gene are SQVTM and ANQGSEA. The J segment lost 7 bases and the V segment lost 6 bases, leaving 8 bases of the junction unmatched. The CDR3 sequence is 14 residues long. The DNA of the CDR3 is TGCAGCGTCAACGTAGCGGGAGGGCCGAATGAGCAGTTCTTC. Residues: CSVNVAGGPNEQFF.

This clone was counted once. Other DNA sequences of this sample code for an identical CDR3. The rearrangement uses TRBV5-1 and TRBJ2-1; 7 bases are a match to TRBD1. Trimming removed 0 bases from V and 3 bases from J; junction bases left unmatched: 0. CDR3 length: 14 amino acids. The germline CDR1 and CDR2 sequences are SGHRS and YFSETQ. CDR3 DNA: TGCGCCAGCAGCTTGGGACAGGGCTACAATGAGCAGTTCTTC. Its translation is CASSLGQGYNEQFF.

This CDR3 reads CSILRVGNEQFF. CDR3 bases: TGCAGCATCTTGAGGGTGGGCAATGAGCAGTTCTTC. The chain employs TRBV29-1 and TRBJ2-1, with a tentative D call TRBD2 (5 bases). The V gene lost 8 bases and the J gene lost 6 bases, with 14 bases spanning the gap. Germline CDR1 and CDR2: SQVTM and ANQGSEA. The CDR3 extends over 12 amino acids.

Turning to this clone: The junction differs from germline at one of its ends, possibly a read error. J is TRBJ2-2 and V is TRBV15; D is ambiguous. This CDR3 contains 15 residues. The germline V gene has CDR1 LNHNV and CDR2 YYDKDF (reference sequence). The CDR3 spells CATSRDQIHAGELFF. The CDR3 DNA reads as TGTGCCACCAGTAGAGACCAAATTCATGCCGGGGAGCTGTTTTTT.

CDR3 coding DNA: TGTGCCAGCAGCTCGTCTCGGAGCGGAGCCCCTTGGTCCTACAATGAGCAGTTCTTC. Protein sequence: CASSSSRSGAPWSYNEQFF. The V gene is TRBV5-6, the J gene TRBJ2-1, with D perhaps matching TRBD2 (5 bases). Per the germline V gene, CDR1 is SGHDT and CDR2 is YYEEEE. V dropped 3 bases and J dropped 1 base, with 23 bases sitting between them. The CDR3 covers 19 residues.

The CDR3 DNA sequence: TGTGCCAGCAGCTCTAGACAGGGCCGGGAGACCCAGTACTTC. Translating gives CASSSRQGRETQYF. This rearrangement joins TRBV7-2 to TRBJ2-5; 7 positions agree with TRBD1. The germline gives CDR1 SGHTA, CDR2 FQGNSA. The V gene end was trimmed by 4 bases and the J gene end by 5 bases; junction bases not matched to a gene: 7. The CDR3 spans 14 residues.

The chain carries TRBV2 and TRBJ1-5, with D hard to call. This CDR3 is 15 amino acids long. Germline CDR1 and CDR2: SNHLY and FYNNEI. V shed 4 bases and J shed 0 bases, with 10 bases lying between them. The CDR3 DNA sequence: TGTGCCAGCAGTGCTGTCTTTTTTAGCAATCAGCCCCAGCATTTT. Translating gives CASSAVFFSNQPQHF.

This clone was counted only a few times. This rearrangement joins TRBV6-4 to TRBJ1-1; tentatively, D is TRBD1 (6 bases). Germline CDR1 is MRHNA and CDR2 is SNTAGT. The CDR3 is made up of 14 amino acids. The V and J ends lost 7 bases and 1 base respectively, with 13 bases between them. The CDR3 loop reads CASKTGHENTEAFF. CDR3 sequence (DNA): TGTGCCAGCAAGACGGGACACGAGAACACTGAAGCTTTCTTT.

The table lists this clone with a few counts. The chain's CDR3 is CASRPRGYNGYTF. CDR3 sequence (DNA): TGTGCCAGCAGGCCCAGGGGATATAATGGCTACACCTTC. This sequence joins TRBV6-6 and TRBJ1-2; perhaps TRBD1 as D (6 bases). The V gene's germline CDR1 is MNHNY and CDR2 SVGAGI (reference sequence). This CDR3 is 13 amino acids long. The V and J ends lost 6 bases and 6 bases respectively, with 14 bases between them.

This chain connects TRBV7-6 to TRBJ1-2, with D possibly TRBD1 on 5 matching bases. From germline, CDR1 is SGHVS and CDR2 FNYEAQ. V lost 1 base, J lost 4 bases, and 10 bases lay in between. This CDR3 has 14 amino acids. CDR3 in amino acids: CASSLGTGTYGYTF. CDR3 coding DNA: TGTGCCAGCAGCTTAGGCACAGGTACCTATGGCTACACCTTC. The variable domain in full, with the rest retrieved from reference TRBV7-6 and TRBJ1-2, is GAGVSQSPRYKVTKRGQDVALRCDPISGHVSLYWYRQALGQGPEFLTYFNYEAQQDKSGLPNDRFSAERPEGSISTLTIQRTEQRDSAMYRCASSLGTGTYGYTFGSGTRLTVV.

As DNA, the CDR3 is TGTGCCAGCAGCTTATTCCTAGGGGGCCCTTGGTACTTC. Its protein product is CASSLFLGGPWYF. The chain is built from TRBV7-8 and TRBJ2-5, with 7 bases fitting TRBD1. The CDR3 is 13 residues long. Losses at the gene ends were 2 bases for V and 13 bases for J; bases not matched to a gene: 10. Germline V gene data show CDR1 as SGHVS and CDR2 as FQNEAQ.

This clone appeared a few times. The chain carries TRBV7-9 and TRBJ2-1; D might be TRBD2 (5 bases). The V and J ends lost 6 bases and 0 bases respectively, with 6 bases between them. Looked up from germline, CDR1 is SEHNR and CDR2 is FQNEAQ (reference sequence). This CDR3 is built from 13 residues. The CDR3 protein is CASREDSYNEQFF. In nucleotides, the CDR3 is TGTGCCAGCAGGGAGGACTCCTACAATGAGCAGTTCTTC. Drawing the rest from reference TRBV7-9 and TRBJ2-1, the complete variable domain is DTGVSQNPRHKITKRGQNVTFRCDPISEHNRLYWYRQTLGQGPEFLTYFQNEAQLEKSRLLSDRFSAERPKGSFSTLEIQRTEQGDSAMYLCASREDSYNEQFFGPGTRLTVL.

This clone has just a few counts. In DNA, the CDR3 is TGTGCCAGCAGCCCCCTTCCGGGGAGGGTCGGGGATACGCAGTATTTT. This sequence encodes CASSPLPGRVGDTQYF. The chain joins TRBV7-9 to TRBJ2-3; 7 nucleotides line up with TRBD2. CDR3 length: 16 residues. V lost 5 bases to trimming and J lost 6 bases; unmatched junction nucleotides: 14. Germline CDR1 reads SEHNR; CDR2 reads FQNEAQ (reference sequence).

The chain carries TRBV19 and TRBJ2-1; 7 nucleotides line up with TRBD2. Germline V gene lookup returns CDR1 LNHDA and CDR2 SQIVND (reference sequence). This CDR3 contains 15 residues. The V gene end was trimmed by 6 bases and the J gene end by 2 bases; junction bases not matched to a gene: 7. CDR3 protein: CASRTGTIAYNEQFF. DNA for the CDR3: TGTGCCAGTAGGACCGGGACTATCGCCTACAATGAGCAGTTCTTC.

This clone was seen only a few times. V usage is TRBV2 and J usage is TRBJ2-7, with D tentatively TRBD2 (5 bases). From germline, CDR1 is SNHLY and CDR2 FYNNEI. CDR3 size: 14 residues. Trimming cost V 6 bases and J 0 bases, with 12 bases left between them. The CDR3 is CASRDLGSSYEQYF. CDR3 bases: TGTGCCAGCAGGGATCTAGGGAGCTCCTACGAGCAGTACTTC.